This TCR beta chain was obtained from a study of blood T cell repertoires in COVID-19. Study context: Both acute and convalescent COVID-19 samples were obtained from the United States, Italy and Spain.

With 0 bases clipped from V and 0 bases from J, the junction kept 4 bases outside the gene matches. CDR1 is KGHSH, CDR2 LQKENI, per germline. CDR3 size: 16 residues. The sample holds one count of this clone. Using immunoSEQ multiplex PCR, the repertoire was profiled, and TCRdb retains in-frame clones only, with some absent. The sample has roughly 80,000 clones, 80% to 85% seen once. Sequencing used peripheral blood. This sequence joins TRBV18 and TRBJ2-5; 7 nucleotides agree with TRBD1. The TCR comes from an elderly man with acute or convalescent COVID-19. The CDR3 protein is CASSPPRGQNQETQYF. The CDR3 DNA reads TGTGCCAGCTCACCACCGAGGGGACAGAACCAAGAGACCCAGTACTTC.